These 27 T cell receptor beta chains were sequenced from one sample in a study of tumor-infiltrating lymphocytes in localized non-small cell lung cancer. Data came from immunoSEQ multiplex PCR; TCRdb stores just in-frame clones and leaves some out. The sample has around 13,000 clones; around 68% are singletons. Sequences were obtained from uninvolved lung tissue not adjacent to the tumor. The receptors were gathered from a human donor with non-small cell lung cancer.

V gene TRBV7-2 combines with J gene TRBJ2-7; 7 positions agree with TRBD2. This CDR3 is 14 amino acids long. The germline V gene has CDR1 SGHTA and CDR2 FQGNSA. The V segment lost 2 bases and the J segment 3 bases; nucleotides outside the gene matches: 4. CDR3 sequence reads: CASSLSPGGYEQYF. The CDR3 DNA reads TGTGCCAGCAGCTTATCACCGGGGGGCTACGAGCAGTACTTC.

The rearrangement uses TRBV9 and TRBJ2-1; 8 nucleotides match TRBD1. Germline lookup yields CDR1 SGDLS and CDR2 YYNGEE. The junction had 7 bases not matched to a gene; V was cut back by 3 bases and J by 5 bases. This CDR3 is built from 15 residues. This CDR3 is CASSARTGPHNEQFF. The CDR3 DNA reads TGTGCCAGCAGCGCCAGGACAGGGCCCCACAATGAGCAGTTCTTC.

This clone was seen only a few times. The chain employs TRBV2 and TRBJ1-5; the match to TRBD1 covers 7 bases. The V gene end was trimmed by 6 bases and the J gene end by 7 bases; junction bases not matched to a gene: 9. From germline, CDR1 is SNHLY and CDR2 FYNNEI. The CDR3 has 14 amino acids. The CDR3 DNA sequence: TGTGCCAGCAGCCGAGACAGGGTTGGGCAGCCCCAGCATTTT. This sequence encodes CASSRDRVGQPQHF.

This chain connects TRBV6-5 to TRBJ1-3; D is unclear. This CDR3 is 13 amino acids long. Looked up from germline, CDR1 is MNHEY and CDR2 is SVGAGI. Trimming took 7 bases from V and 6 from J, leaving 13 bases between them. CDR3 sequence reads: CASKGNGQNTIYF. The CDR3 bases are TGTGCCAGCAAAGGGAACGGCCAAAACACCATATATTTT.

This chain joins TRBV5-6 and TRBJ2-6; TRBD1 might be the D (6 bases). The V gene lost 2 bases and the J gene lost 4 bases, with 10 bases spanning the gap. Germline values: CDR1 SGHDT, CDR2 YYEEEE. This CDR3 contains 15 residues. The CDR3 DNA reads TGTGCCAGCAGCTTATTGGGGGCCGGGGCCAACGTCCTGACTTTC. It yields the protein CASSLLGAGANVLTF.

The V gene is TRBV19, the J gene TRBJ2-7; 7 bases line up with TRBD1. CDR1 LNHDA and CDR2 SQIVND come from the germline V gene (reference sequence). CDR3 size: 13 residues. Unmatched junction bases numbered 7, after V lost 7 bases and J lost 4 bases. CDR3 loop: CASTATGTYEQYF. The CDR3, as DNA: TGTGCCAGTACCGCGACAGGGACGTACGAGCAGTACTTC.

This chain uses TRBV7-2 with TRBJ1-5; D gene unclear. Germline assignment: CDR1 SGHTA and CDR2 FQGNSA. V was trimmed by 4 bases and J by 2 bases, leaving 12 bases between them. The CDR3 consists of 15 residues. CDR3 DNA: TGTGCCAGCAGCTATATAGGGAATGGCAATCAGCCCCAGCATTTT. Residues: CASSYIGNGNQPQHF. Together with reference TRBV7-2 and TRBJ1-5, the CDR3 gives the full variable domain: GAGVSQSPSNKVTEKGKDVELRCDPISGHTALYWYRQSLGQGLEFLIYFQGNSAPDKSGLPSDRFSAERTGGSVSTLTIQRTQQEDSAVYLCASSYIGNGNQPQHFGDGTRLSIL.

The genes are TRBV29-1 and TRBJ1-1; tentative D call: TRBD1 (6 bases). Germline V gene data show CDR1 as SQVTM and CDR2 as ANQGSEA. The CDR3 is made up of 12 amino acids. V was pared by 6 bases and J by 3 bases, with 11 bases between. In DNA form, the CDR3 reads TGCAGCGTCTACAGGGATCACACTGAAGCTTTCTTT. Amino acids: CSVYRDHTEAFF.

The rearrangement joins TRBV7-6 to TRBJ2-7, with a possible D match to TRBD2 (6 bases). V lost 4 bases, J lost 6 bases, and 16 bases lay in between. The germline CDR1 and CDR2 sequences are SGHVS and FNYEAQ. CDR3 length: 14 amino acids. CDR3 DNA: TGTGCCAGCAGCTCAACCGGCGCGGGGCGCGAGCAGTACTTC. It encodes CASSSTGAGREQYF.

Only one count was recorded for this clone. The V and J genes are TRBV4-2 and TRBJ2-5; the match to TRBD2 covers 12 bases. The CDR3 contains 18 residues. CDR1 LGHNA and CDR2 YNFKEQ come from the germline V gene. The junction had 9 bases not matched to a gene; V was cut back by 0 bases and J by 4 bases. The CDR3 sequence: CASSQDETSGRTGETQYF. The CDR3 DNA reads as TGTGCCAGCAGCCAAGACGAGACTAGCGGGAGAACTGGAGAGACCCAGTACTTC.

By proportion, this clone is medium-sized. CDR3 DNA sequence: TGCGCCAGCAGCCTCCGGACAGGGGGGAGCTCTGGAAACACCATATATTTT. This encodes CASSLRTGGSSGNTIYF. The V call is TRBV4-1, the J call TRBJ1-3; 10 positions agree with TRBD1. Germline V lookup: CDR1 MGHRA, CDR2 YSYEKL. The CDR3 is 17 residues long. Trimming cost V 4 bases and J 0 bases; bases outside gene matches: 6.

The chain couples TRBV28 to TRBJ1-2, with a weak D call TRBD1 (6 bases). CDR1 MDHEN and CDR2 SYDVKM come from the germline V gene. The CDR3 is made up of 15 amino acids. V lost 2 bases to trimming and J lost 1 base, with 11 bases between them. This CDR3 reads CASSLGGGHNYGYTF. In DNA, the CDR3 is TGTGCCAGCAGTTTAGGGGGGGGGCATAACTATGGCTACACCTTC.

V and J are TRBV6-5 and TRBJ2-7; TRBD2 matches at 12 bases. The germline V gene has CDR1 MNHEY and CDR2 SVGAGI. The CDR3 totals 15 residues. J was trimmed by 1 base and V by 6 bases; bases with no gene match: 4. The CDR3 DNA sequence: TGTGCCAGCAGCAATGGACTAGCGGGATCCTACGAGCAGTACTTC. Its protein product is CASSNGLAGSYEQYF.

V is TRBV7-6 and J is TRBJ2-1, with 8 bases matching TRBD2. The CDR3 contains 15 residues. The V gene's germline CDR1 is SGHVS and CDR2 FNYEAQ. V dropped 0 bases and J dropped 6; count of bases not matched to a gene: 4. The CDR3 here is CASSLAFSGSNEQFF. CDR3 nucleotides: TGTGCCAGCAGCTTAGCGTTCAGCGGGAGCAATGAGCAGTTCTTC.

The table lists this clone with a few counts. V is TRBV28 and J is TRBJ2-7; D is perhaps TRBD1 or TRBD2 (5 bases each). Germline V gene lookup returns CDR1 MDHEN and CDR2 SYDVKM. Trimming cost V 6 bases and J 6 bases, with 18 bases left between them. This CDR3 is built from 14 residues. The CDR3 region is CASRPPGTLGEQYF. The CDR3 DNA reads TGTGCCAGCAGGCCACCCGGGACGCTGGGCGAGCAGTACTTC.

This rearrangement joins TRBV7-9 to TRBJ1-2; no firm D call. CDR3 size: 12 residues. Between the trimmed V and J ends, which lost 5 bases and 4 bases, there was a span of 8 bases. Germline CDR1 SEHNR, CDR2 FQNEAQ (reference sequence). CDR3 DNA sequence: TGTGCCAGCAGCCCTTCCCTCTATGGCTACACCTTC. Translated: CASSPSLYGYTF.

The chain couples TRBV19 to TRBJ1-6; D remains ambiguous. Trimming shortened V by 5 bases and J by 7 bases, and 15 bases separated the two germline ends. CDR1 LNHDA and CDR2 SQIVND come from the germline V gene (reference sequence). The CDR3 spans 15 residues. The CDR3 reads CASSVIPDFNSPLHF. For the CDR3, the DNA is TGTGCCAGTAGTGTTATACCAGACTTCAATTCACCCCTCCACTTT.

This chain links TRBV9 with TRBJ2-3, with D possibly matching TRBD1 (6 bases). Trimming took off 4 bases at V and 8 bases at J, with 20 bases between the two ends. CDR1 and CDR2 (germline): SGDLS, YYNGEE. The CDR3 is 15 residues long. The CDR3: CASSPRTETVGTQYF. CDR3 nucleotides: TGTGCCAGCAGCCCTCGGACAGAAACAGTGGGTACGCAGTATTTT.

This chain links TRBV2 with TRBJ2-6, with a tentative D call TRBD1 (5 bases). Germline loops: CDR1 SNHLY, CDR2 FYNNEI. V lost 7 bases, J lost 0 bases, and 10 bases lay in between. The CDR3 spans 15 residues. CDR3 DNA sequence: TGTGCCAGCACACTCCAGGGCTCTGGGGCCAACGTCCTGACTTTC. Translated: CASTLQGSGANVLTF.

The chain couples TRBV5-1 to TRBJ2-4; possibly TRBD2 for D (6 bases). The CDR3 consists of 15 residues. The V gene lost 0 bases and the J gene lost 3 bases, with 10 bases spanning the gap. CDR1 is SGHRS and CDR2 is YFSETQ in the germline V gene. In nucleotides, the CDR3 is TGCGCCAGCAGCTTGGGAACGGGGGTCAAAAACATTCAGTACTTC. It translates to CASSLGTGVKNIQYF.

This sequence joins TRBV6-6 and TRBJ1-2; D not certain. In germline, CDR1 is MNHNY, CDR2 SVGAGI (reference sequence). Trimming pared 1 base from V and 4 bases from J, leaving 4 bases between. The CDR3 runs 12 residues. The CDR3 region has the DNA TGTGCCAGCAGTTACTTCGGCTATGGCTACACCTTC. Protein sequence: CASSYFGYGYTF.

V and J are TRBV11-2 and TRBJ2-5; D unresolved. The CDR3 contains 11 residues. V lost 3 bases and J lost 9, with 8 bases in between. The germline V gene has CDR1 SGHAT and CDR2 FQNNGV. The CDR3 loop reads CASSLVEAQYF. DNA for the CDR3: TGTGCCAGCAGCTTGGTCGAGGCCCAGTACTTC.

The chain joins TRBV7-2 to TRBJ1-4, with D maybe TRBD1 (5 bases). Germline CDR1 SGHTA, CDR2 FQGNSA. Trimming cost V 5 bases and J 3 bases, with 22 bases left between them. The CDR3 covers 18 residues. The CDR3 sequence is CASSLRVGGVVSNEKLFF. CDR3 nucleotide sequence: TGTGCCAGCAGCCTCCGGGTGGGGGGGGTAGTGTCTAATGAAAAACTGTTTTTT.

This clone was counted a few times. The chain joins TRBV2 to TRBJ1-5, with TRBD1 matching 12 bases. J was trimmed by 6 bases and V by 4 bases; bases with no gene match: 7. The CDR3 sequence is 16 residues long. From germline, CDR1 is SNHLY and CDR2 FYNNEI. CDR3 nucleotides: TGTGCCAGCAGTGGGGGACAGGGGGCGGTGAGTCAGCCCCAGCATTTT. Its translation is CASSGGQGAVSQPQHF.

This clone was found a few times. V is TRBV2 and J is TRBJ2-5, with 8 bases identical to TRBD1. Trimming removed 4 bases from V and 4 bases from J; junction bases left unmatched: 2. The CDR3 is made up of 13 amino acids. CDR1 and CDR2 (germline): SNHLY, FYNNEI. CDR3 nucleotide sequence: TGTGCCAGCAGTGGTCAGGGGGCAGAGACCCAGTACTTC. Translation: CASSGQGAETQYF. Drawing the rest from reference TRBV2 and TRBJ2-5, the complete variable domain is EPEVTQTPSHQVTQMGQEVILRCVPISNHLYFYWYRQILGQKVEFLVSFYNNEISEKSEIFDDQFSVERPDGSNFTLKIRSTKLEDSAMYFCASSGQGAETQYFGPGTRLLVL.

V is TRBV5-8 and J is TRBJ2-1; 15 bases map to TRBD2. Unmatched junction bases numbered 3, after V lost 4 bases and J lost 7 bases. The CDR3 is 15 residues long. Germline assignment: CDR1 SGHTS and CDR2 YDEGEE. CDR3 region: CASSPGTSGRNEQFF. The DNA for the CDR3 is TGTGCCAGCAGCCCCGGGACTAGCGGGAGGAATGAGCAGTTCTTC.

The chain is built from TRBV4-2 and TRBJ2-7; 10 bases match TRBD2. With 0 bases clipped from V and 2 bases from J, the junction kept 1 base outside the gene matches. The length of the CDR3 is 15 residues. In germline, CDR1 is LGHNA, CDR2 YNFKEQ. This chain's CDR3 is CASSQELAGAYEQYF. The CDR3 nucleotides read TGTGCCAGCAGCCAAGAGCTAGCGGGAGCCTACGAGCAGTACTTC.